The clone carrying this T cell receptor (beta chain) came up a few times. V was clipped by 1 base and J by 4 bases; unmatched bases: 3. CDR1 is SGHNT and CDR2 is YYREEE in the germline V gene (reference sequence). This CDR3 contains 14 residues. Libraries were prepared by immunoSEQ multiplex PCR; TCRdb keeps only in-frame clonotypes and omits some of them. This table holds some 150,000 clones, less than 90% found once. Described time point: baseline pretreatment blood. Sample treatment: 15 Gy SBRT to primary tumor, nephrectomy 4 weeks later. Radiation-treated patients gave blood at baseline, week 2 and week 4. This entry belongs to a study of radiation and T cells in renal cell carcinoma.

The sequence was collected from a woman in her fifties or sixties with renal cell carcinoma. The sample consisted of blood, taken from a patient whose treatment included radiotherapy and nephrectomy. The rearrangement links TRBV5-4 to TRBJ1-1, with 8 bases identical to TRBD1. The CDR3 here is CASSLRTGSTEAFF. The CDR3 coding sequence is TGTGCCAGCAGCTTGAGGACAGGGAGCACTGAAGCTTTCTTT.